These T cell receptor beta chains were read from a single sample in a study of identical twins. TCRdb re-analysed the 5' RACE reads in MiXCR, keeping a single row per CDR3 protein. The table records about 460,000 distinct CDR3 sequences, 13% to 15% of them present only once. These same records also appear under a second study, on yellow fever vaccine responses in identical twins.

Sequenced input: CD4+ T cells sorted from blood. The receptors originated from a woman younger than 35 in good health. Each CDR3 is given with its conserved first and last residue. D genes are given only for firm matches. Not all rows give a size; the values are once, few, many and, for expanded clones, a class.

D,V,size,J,DNA,CDR3
-,TRBV10-3,-,TRBJ2-3,TGTGCCATACTTCCCGGGGCTGGGTATACGCAGTATTTT,CAILPGAGYTQYF
-,TRBV29-1,-,TRBJ2-7,TGCAGCGTCCGCGTGGACCACTACGAGCAGTACTTC,CSVRVDHYEQYF
-,TRBV7-9,few,TRBJ1-5,TGTGCCAGCTCAGATATGGGCAATCAGCCCCAGCATTTT,CASSDMGNQPQHF
-,TRBV20-1,few,TRBJ2-3,TGCAGTGCCCAGAGGTATACGCAGTATTTT,CSAQRYTQYF
-,TRBV25-1,-,TRBJ2-3,TGTGCCAGCAGTGACCCGCCCCACGGAACGCAGTATTTT,CASSDPPHGTQYF
-,TRBV20-1,-,TRBJ1-2,TGCAGTGCTAGTTCTATGGCGGGTGGCTACACCTTC,CSASSMAGGYTF
-,TRBV29-1,-,TRBJ2-3,TGCAGCGCAGCTTATTCAGATACGCAGTATTTT,CSAAYSDTQYF
-,TRBV20-1,many,TRBJ2-1,TGCAGTGCTAGGGAATACAATGAGCAGTTCTTC,CSAREYNEQFF
TRBD1,TRBV12-5,-,TRBJ1-2,TGTGCTAGTGGCCAAGGACAGGAGAGGATGAACTATGGCTACACCTTC,CASGQGQERMNYGYTF
TRBD1,TRBV27,-,TRBJ2-1,TGTGCCAGCAGTCCACGACCCGGGACAGGGGTTTACAATGAGCAGTTCTTC,CASSPRPGTGVYNEQFF
-,TRBV5-6,few,TRBJ2-3,TGTGCCAGCAGAAAGGCGGGCACAGATACGCAGTATTTT,CASRKAGTDTQYF
TRBD1,TRBV5-1,-,TRBJ2-7,TGCGCCAGCAGCAAAGGGACAGGTCGGGCCTACGAGCAGTACTTC,CASSKGTGRAYEQYF
-,TRBV3-1,many,TRBJ2-3,TGTGCCAGCAGCCAAGAGCCTCACGCAGGGACACGCACAGATACGCAGTATTTT,CASSQEPHAGTRTDTQYF
-,TRBV4-3,many,TRBJ2-5,TGCGCCAGCAGCCAAAAAGGGGGGGGACGCGGAAAGGAGACCCAGTACTTC,CASSQKGGGRGKETQYF
-,TRBV3-1,many,TRBJ1-1,TGTGCCAGCAGCCAAGGCACCGGGAACACTGAAGCTTTCTTT,CASSQGTGNTEAFF